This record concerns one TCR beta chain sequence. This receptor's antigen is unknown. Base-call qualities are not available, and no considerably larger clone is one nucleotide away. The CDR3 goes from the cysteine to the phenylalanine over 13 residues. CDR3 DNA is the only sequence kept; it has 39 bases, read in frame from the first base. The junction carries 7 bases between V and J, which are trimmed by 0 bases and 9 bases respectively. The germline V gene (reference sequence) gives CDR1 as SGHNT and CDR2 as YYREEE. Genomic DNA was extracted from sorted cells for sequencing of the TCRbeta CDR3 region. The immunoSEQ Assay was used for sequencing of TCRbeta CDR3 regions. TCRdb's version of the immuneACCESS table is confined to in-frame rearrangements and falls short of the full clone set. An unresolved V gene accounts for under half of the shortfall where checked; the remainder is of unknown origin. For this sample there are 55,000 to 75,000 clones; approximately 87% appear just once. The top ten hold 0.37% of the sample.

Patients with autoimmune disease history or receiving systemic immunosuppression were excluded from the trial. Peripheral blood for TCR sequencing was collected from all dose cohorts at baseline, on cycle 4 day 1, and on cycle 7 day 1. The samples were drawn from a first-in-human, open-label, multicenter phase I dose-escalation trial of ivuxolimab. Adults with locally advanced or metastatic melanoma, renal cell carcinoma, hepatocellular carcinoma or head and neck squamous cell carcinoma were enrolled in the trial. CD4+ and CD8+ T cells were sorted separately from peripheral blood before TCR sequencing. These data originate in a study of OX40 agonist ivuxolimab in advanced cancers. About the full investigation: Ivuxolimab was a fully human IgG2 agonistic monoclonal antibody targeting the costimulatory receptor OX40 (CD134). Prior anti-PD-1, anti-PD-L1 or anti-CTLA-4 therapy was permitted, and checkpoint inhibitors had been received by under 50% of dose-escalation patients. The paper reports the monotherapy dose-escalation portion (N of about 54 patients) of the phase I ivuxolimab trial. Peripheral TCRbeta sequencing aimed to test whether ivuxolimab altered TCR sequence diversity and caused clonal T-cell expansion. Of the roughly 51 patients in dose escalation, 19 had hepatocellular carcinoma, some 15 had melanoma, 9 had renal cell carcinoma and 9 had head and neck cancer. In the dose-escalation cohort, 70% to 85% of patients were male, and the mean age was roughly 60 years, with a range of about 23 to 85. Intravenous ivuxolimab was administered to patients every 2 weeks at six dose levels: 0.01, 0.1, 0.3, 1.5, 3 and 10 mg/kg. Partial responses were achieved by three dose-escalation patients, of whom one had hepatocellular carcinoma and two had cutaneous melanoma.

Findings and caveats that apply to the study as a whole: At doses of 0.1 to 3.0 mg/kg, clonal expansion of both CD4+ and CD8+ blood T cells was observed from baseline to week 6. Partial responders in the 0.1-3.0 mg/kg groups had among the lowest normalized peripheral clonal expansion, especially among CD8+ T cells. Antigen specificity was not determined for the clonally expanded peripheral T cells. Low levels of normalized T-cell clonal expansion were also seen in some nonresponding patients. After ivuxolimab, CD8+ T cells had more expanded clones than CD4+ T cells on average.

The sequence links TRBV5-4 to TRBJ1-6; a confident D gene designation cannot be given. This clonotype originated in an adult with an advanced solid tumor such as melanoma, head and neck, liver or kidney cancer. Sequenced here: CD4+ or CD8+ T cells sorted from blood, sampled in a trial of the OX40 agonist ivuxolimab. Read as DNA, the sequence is TGTGCCAGCAGCTTGGCCGCTCTTTCACCCCTCCACTTT. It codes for CASSLAALSPLHF.